Below, 30 T cell receptor beta chains from the same sample are listed, as sequenced in a study of blood T cell repertoires in COVID-19. Assay: immunoSEQ multiplex PCR; the TCRdb copy retains only in-frame clones and omits some. Counted here are about 45,000 clones, 83% occurring once; the ten biggest clones make up 7% to 10%. The sequenced sample consisted of peripheral blood. Every receptor here comes from an elderly man in a cohort sampled during active COVID-19.

The CDR3 DNA sequence: TGCGCCCAGATTCAGGGGTGGGGGAACACTGAAGCTTTCTTT. Translation gives CAQIQGWGNTEAFF. V gene TRBV10-1 combines with J gene TRBJ1-1; tentative D call: TRBD1 (6 bases). CDR1 is WNHNN and CDR2 is SYGVQD in the germline V gene (reference sequence). Trimming removed 11 bases at V and 1 base at J, with 17 bases between. CDR3 length: 14 residues.

The rearrangement uses TRBV7-2 and TRBJ1-2; 7 bases are a match to TRBD1. The V and J ends lost 5 bases and 7 bases, in that order; junction bases with no gene match: 13. CDR1 is SGHTA and CDR2 is FQGNSA in the germline V gene. CDR3 length: 15 amino acids. For the CDR3, the DNA is TGTGCCAGCAGCCTCTTGGTAGAGGGGGCTGGTGGCTACACCTTC. Protein product: CASSLLVEGAGGYTF.

The chain couples TRBV19 to TRBJ2-7, with D tentatively TRBD2 (5 bases). The CDR3 runs to 11 residues. The germline V and J ends were trimmed by 6 bases and 7 bases, with 10 bases remaining between them. Germline CDR1 and CDR2: LNHDA and SQIVND (reference sequence). CDR3 nucleotide sequence: TGTGCCAGTAGCGCACCGGGGGAGCAGTACTTC. This gives the protein CASSAPGEQYF.

This clone appeared once. This chain links TRBV19 with TRBJ2-5; TRBD1 is a possible D gene (5 bases). The germline CDR1 and CDR2 sequences are LNHDA and SQIVND (reference sequence). The V gene lost 4 bases and the J gene lost 0 bases, with 12 bases spanning the gap. The CDR3 consists of 15 residues. CDR3 in amino acids: CASSTPTDYQETQYF. The CDR3 DNA reads TGTGCCAGTAGTACTCCGACAGATTACCAAGAGACCCAGTACTTC.

V usage is TRBV28 and J usage is TRBJ2-7, with 9 bases aligning to TRBD1. CDR1 and CDR2 from the germline V gene are MDHEN and SYDVKM. Losses at the gene ends were 9 bases for V and 2 bases for J; bases not matched to a gene: 8. The CDR3 sequence is 14 residues long. In nucleotides, the CDR3 is TGTGCCAGTATACCTGGGACAGGGACCTACGAGCAGTACTTC. Its protein is CASIPGTGTYEQYF.

The chain recombines TRBV5-6 with TRBJ2-7, with TRBD1 as a possible D gene (6 bases). The germline V gene has CDR1 SGHDT and CDR2 YYEEEE. The CDR3 consists of 14 residues. V was pared by 4 bases and J by 2 bases, with 13 bases between. CDR3 coding DNA: TGTGCCAGCAGCCAGCAGGGGCGGACCTACGAGCAGTACTTC. Residues: CASSQQGRTYEQYF.

J is TRBJ2-5 and V is TRBV23-1; D unclear. TRBV23-1 is treated as an ORF (open reading frame) with a function not yet certain. V was cut by 2 bases and J by 4 bases, with 8 bases left in between. This CDR3 has 13 amino acids. As DNA, the CDR3 is TGCGCCAGCAGTCAAACCCCCGGAGAGACCCAGTACTTC. Translating it yields CASSQTPGETQYF.

The chain uses TRBV28 and TRBJ1-2; D possibly corresponds to TRBD1 (5 bases). Germline loops: CDR1 MDHEN, CDR2 SYDVKM. The CDR3 has 13 amino acids. V was trimmed by 5 bases and J by 5 bases, leaving 12 bases between them. CDR3 sequence reads: CASSRPGGYGYTF. CDR3 nucleotide sequence: TGTGCCAGCAGTCGCCCCGGGGGGTATGGCTACACCTTC.

This chain joins TRBV6-6 and TRBJ2-7; 7 nucleotides line up with TRBD1. The CDR3 has 14 residues. Germline lookup yields CDR1 MNHNY and CDR2 SVGAGI (reference sequence). V was clipped by 4 bases and J by 3 bases; unmatched bases: 6. CDR3 nucleotides: TGTGCCAGCAGTTCGGGACAGACCGGCTACGAGCAGTACTTC. Translated, it gives CASSSGQTGYEQYF.

The CDR3 DNA reads TGTGCCAGCAGCCAGCGTTCTCCCGGGGAGCTGTTTTTT. As protein: CASSQRSPGELFF. The chain uses TRBV3-1 (or the pseudogene TRBV3-2) and TRBJ2-2; D gene unclear. V lost 3 bases to trimming and J lost 6 bases, with 8 bases between them. CDR1 and CDR2 from the germline V gene are LGHDT and YNNKEL (reference sequence). The CDR3 runs to 13 residues.

The gene calls are TRBV6-5 and TRBJ1-2; 9 nucleotides agree with TRBD1. Germline V gene data show CDR1 as MNHEY and CDR2 as SVGAGI. With V trimmed by 10 bases and J by 4 bases, 10 bases remained unmatched. This CDR3 is built from 14 residues. The CDR3 here is CATFRDRETYGYTF. The CDR3 DNA is TGTGCCACCTTCCGGGACAGGGAGACCTATGGCTACACCTTC.

The chain employs TRBV4-2 and TRBJ1-6; D might be TRBD1 (5 bases). Trimming left V 0 bases short and J 7 bases short, with 10 bases between. Per germline, CDR1 LGHNA and CDR2 YNFKEQ. The CDR3 consists of 15 residues. The CDR3 bases are TGTGCCAGCAGCCAAGAAACGGGGGGAAATTCACCCCTCCACTTT. Translated, it gives CASSQETGGNSPLHF.

The chain carries TRBV6-4 and TRBJ2-1; 10 bases align to TRBD2. Trimming at V came to 2 bases and at J to 6 bases, leaving 4 bases not matched to a gene. This CDR3 has 15 amino acids. CDR1 is MRHNA, CDR2 SNTAGT, per germline. The CDR3 is CASSDLAGVGNEQFF. DNA for the CDR3: TGTGCCAGCAGTGACCTAGCGGGAGTCGGCAATGAGCAGTTCTTC.

The V gene is TRBV20-1, the J gene TRBJ1-2; D uncertain. Trimming removed 3 bases at V and 0 bases at J, with 5 bases between. Germline V gene lookup returns CDR1 DFQATT and CDR2 SNEGSKA (reference sequence). This CDR3 has 12 amino acids. This CDR3 is CSASIANYGYTF. The CDR3 coding sequence is TGCAGTGCTAGTATCGCTAACTATGGCTACACCTTC.

J is TRBJ2-3 and V is TRBV5-1; D uncertain. The germline CDR1 and CDR2 sequences are SGHRS and YFSETQ. This CDR3 contains 13 residues. V was shortened by 4 bases and J by 2 bases, with 8 bases between the two germline ends. CDR3 sequence (DNA): TGCGCCAGCAGCCAGCGAGACACAGATACGCAGTATTTT. Its protein is CASSQRDTDTQYF. The full variable domain, rest sourced from reference TRBV5-1 and TRBJ2-3, is KAGVTQTPRYLIKTRGQQVTLSCSPISGHRSVSWYQQTPGQGLQFLFEYFSETQRNKGNFPGRFSGRQFSNSRSEMNVSTLELGDSALYLCASSQRDTDTQYFGPGTRLTVL.

The rearrangement links TRBV28 to TRBJ2-7; 8 bases fit TRBD2. J lost 3 bases, V lost 4 bases, and 8 bases had no gene match. This CDR3 contains 15 residues. Looked up from germline, CDR1 is MDHEN and CDR2 is SYDVKM. As DNA, the CDR3 is TGTGCCAGCAGTTCGGCGGGGGGCAGGGGCTACGAGCAGTACTTC. Amino acids: CASSSAGGRGYEQYF. The variable domain in full, with the rest retrieved from reference TRBV28 and TRBJ2-7, is DVKVTQSSRYLVKRTGEKVFLECVQDMDHENMFWYRQDPGLGLRLIYFSYDVKMKEKGDIPEGYSVSREKKERFSLILESASTNQTSMYLCASSSAGGRGYEQYFGPGTRLTVT.

The chain couples TRBV7-9 to TRBJ2-4; the D gene is possibly TRBD2 (7 bases). The CDR3 extends over 17 amino acids. V lost 1 base and J 3 bases, leaving 16 bases between the germline ends. Germline assignment: CDR1 SEHNR and CDR2 FQNEAQ (reference sequence). The CDR3 loop is CASSLGGGARDKNIQYF. CDR3 DNA: TGTGCCAGCAGCTTAGGAGGGGGGGCCAGAGACAAAAACATTCAGTACTTC.

The chain couples TRBV18 to TRBJ2-7; perhaps TRBD2 as D (5 bases). The CDR3 totals 13 residues. Looked up from germline, CDR1 is KGHSH and CDR2 is LQKENI. The V gene lost 4 bases and the J gene lost 4 bases, with 11 bases spanning the gap. The CDR3 loop reads CASSRDTGYEQYF. The CDR3 coding sequence is TGTGCCAGCTCACGTGACACGGGGTACGAGCAGTACTTC.

The J gene is TRBJ2-7, the V gene TRBV7-2; D remains unclear. V was clipped by 1 base and J by 3 bases, with 7 bases between them. This CDR3 has 13 residues. Germline loops: CDR1 SGHTA, CDR2 FQGNSA. The CDR3 region is CASSLGPLYEQYF. The CDR3 DNA is TGTGCCAGCAGCTTAGGGCCCCTCTACGAGCAGTACTTC. Full variable domain (rest looked up from reference TRBV7-2 and TRBJ2-7): GAGVSQSPSNKVTEKGKDVELRCDPISGHTALYWYRQSLGQGLEFLIYFQGNSAPDKSGLPSDRFSAERTGGSVSTLTIQRTQQEDSAVYLCASSLGPLYEQYFGPGTRLTVT.

This chain links TRBV15 with TRBJ1-4; no firm D call. The CDR3 runs to 13 residues. Germline V lookup: CDR1 LNHNV, CDR2 YYDKDF (reference sequence). V lost 5 bases, J lost 8 bases, and 12 bases lay in between. The CDR3 DNA is TGTGCCACCAGCGAGTTTTTTTTGGAAAAACTGTTTTTT. It is translated as CATSEFFLEKLFF.

This rearrangement joins TRBV15 to TRBJ1-5; D call uncertain. V shed 0 bases and J shed 5 bases, with 11 bases lying between them. There are 15 residues in the CDR3. Germline V CDR1 and CDR2: LNHNV, YYDKDF (reference sequence). CDR3 coding DNA: TGTGCCACCAGCAGAGATTTGTCAGAAGATCAGCCCCAGCATTTT. Translation gives CATSRDLSEDQPQHF.

The chain recombines TRBV5-1 with TRBJ1-2, with 8 positions matching TRBD1. The CDR3 spans 14 residues. Germline V gives CDR1 SGHRS, CDR2 YFSETQ. Trimming removed 4 bases from V and 4 bases from J; junction bases left unmatched: 6. The CDR3 region has the DNA TGCGCCAGCAGCCCAGGGACAGGTCCCTATGGCTACACCTTC. Protein: CASSPGTGPYGYTF. Together with reference TRBV5-1 and TRBJ1-2, the CDR3 gives the full variable domain: KAGVTQTPRYLIKTRGQQVTLSCSPISGHRSVSWYQQTPGQGLQFLFEYFSETQRNKGNFPGRFSGRQFSNSRSEMNVSTLELGDSALYLCASSPGTGPYGYTFGSGTRLTVV.

The chain combines TRBV10-2 with TRBJ2-7, with 7 nucleotides matching TRBD2. This CDR3 contains 13 residues. V trimming: 5 bases; J trimming: 7 bases; junction bases outside the gene matches: 8. Germline V CDR1 and CDR2: WSHSY, SAAADI. The CDR3 coding sequence is TGCGCCAGCAGTCCTAGCGGAGGGTCGGAGCAGTACTTC. It yields the protein CASSPSGGSEQYF.

The V and J genes are TRBV18 and TRBJ2-1; D is unclear. The CDR3 covers 13 residues. Trimming cost V 2 bases and J 4 bases, with 6 bases left between them. Germline V gene sequence: CDR1 KGHSH, CDR2 LQKENI. The CDR3 DNA follows: TGTGCCAGCTCACCAAACTCTTACAATGAGCAGTTCTTC. This gives the protein CASSPNSYNEQFF.

The CDR3 region has the DNA TGTGCCAGCGACGTCGGGGCGCGGGGCGGGGAGCTGTTTTTT. Translation gives CASDVGARGGELFF. This chain links TRBV9 with TRBJ2-2; D perhaps matches TRBD2 (6 bases). V shed 7 bases and J shed 7 bases, with 17 bases lying between them. Germline loops: CDR1 SGDLS, CDR2 YYNGEE. The CDR3 length is 14 residues.

The chain links TRBV30 to TRBJ1-2; D possibly corresponds to TRBD1 (6 bases). Germline-derived CDR1 and CDR2 are GTSNPN and SVGIG (reference sequence). There are 13 residues in the CDR3. Trimming stripped 2 bases from V and 4 bases from J, with 11 bases between. The CDR3 is CAWSFTGIYGYTF. In nucleotides, the CDR3 is TGTGCCTGGAGTTTCACAGGGATCTATGGCTACACCTTC.

V usage is TRBV30 and J usage is TRBJ2-7; maybe TRBD2 (5 bases). The V end was cut by 2 bases, the J end by 3 bases, with 8 bases between. Germline assignment: CDR1 GTSNPN and CDR2 SVGIG (reference sequence). The CDR3 is 12 residues long. The chain's CDR3 is CAWSLGSYEQYF. The DNA of the CDR3 is TGTGCCTGGAGTCTAGGGAGCTACGAGCAGTACTTC.

This chain joins TRBV7-9 and TRBJ2-1, with TRBD1 identical over 10 bases. V gave up 2 bases and J gave up 3 bases; unmatched junction bases: 10. The CDR3 is 18 residues long. From germline, CDR1 is SEHNR and CDR2 FQNEAQ (reference sequence). CDR3 region: CASSLSSPGQGNYNEQFF. For the CDR3, the DNA is TGTGCCAGCAGCTTAAGCTCTCCGGGACAGGGGAACTACAATGAGCAGTTCTTC.

This sequence joins TRBV28 and TRBJ1-2; D remains ambiguous. Trimming removed 6 bases at V and 0 bases at J, with 14 bases between. This CDR3 comprises 15 residues. The germline CDR1 and CDR2 sequences are MDHEN and SYDVKM. CDR3 bases: TGTGCCAGCAGCCCGCCTGGAGCTACTAACTATGGCTACACCTTC. Translating gives CASSPPGATNYGYTF.

This clone was seen a handful of times. This sequence joins TRBV15 and TRBJ2-7; 7 bases fit TRBD1. CDR1 LNHNV and CDR2 YYDKDF come from the germline V gene (reference sequence). The CDR3 has 16 amino acids. After removal of 3 bases from V and 3 bases from J, the junction contained 11 bases not matched to a gene. The CDR3 DNA reads TGTGCCACCAGCAGTCCCTACCACCGGGACAGCTACGAGCAGTACTTC. Translation: CATSSPYHRDSYEQYF.